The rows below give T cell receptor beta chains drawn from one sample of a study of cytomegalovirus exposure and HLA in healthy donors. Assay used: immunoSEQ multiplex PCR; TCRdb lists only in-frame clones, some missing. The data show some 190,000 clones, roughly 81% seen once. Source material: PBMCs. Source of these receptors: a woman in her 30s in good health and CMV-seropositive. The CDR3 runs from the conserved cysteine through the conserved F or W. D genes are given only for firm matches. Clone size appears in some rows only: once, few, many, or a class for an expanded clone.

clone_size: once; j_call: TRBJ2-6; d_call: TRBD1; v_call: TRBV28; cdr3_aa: CASRSGTGASGANVLTF; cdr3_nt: TGTGCCAGCAGGTCCGGGACAGGGGCCTCTGGGGCCAACGTCCTGACTTTC
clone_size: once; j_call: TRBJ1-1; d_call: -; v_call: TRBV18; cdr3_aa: CASLQQGNTEAFF; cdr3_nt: TGTGCCAGCCTCCAACAGGGGAACACTGAAGCTTTCTTT
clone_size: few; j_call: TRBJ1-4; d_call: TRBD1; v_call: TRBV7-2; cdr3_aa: CASSPDRVYEKLFF; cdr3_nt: TGTGCCAGCAGCCCGGACAGGGTTTATGAAAAACTGTTTTTT
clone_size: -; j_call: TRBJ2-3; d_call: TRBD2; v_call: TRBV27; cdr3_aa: CASSLPAGGGDTQYF; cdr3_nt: TGTGCCAGCAGTCTCCCAGCGGGAGGAGGAGATACGCAGTATTTT
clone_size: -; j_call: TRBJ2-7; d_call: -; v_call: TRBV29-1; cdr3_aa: CSVELGYEQYF; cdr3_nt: TGCAGCGTTGAACTCGGTTACGAGCAGTACTTC
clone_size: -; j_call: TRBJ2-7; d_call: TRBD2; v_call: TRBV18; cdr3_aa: CASSPPRDYLTYEQYF; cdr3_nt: TGTGCCAGCTCACCACCAAGGGACTATCTAACCTACGAGCAGTACTTC
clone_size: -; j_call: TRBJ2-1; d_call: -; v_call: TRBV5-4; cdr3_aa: CASSLSYRNEQFF; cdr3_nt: TGTGCCAGCAGCTTGTCTTATCGCAATGAGCAGTTCTTC
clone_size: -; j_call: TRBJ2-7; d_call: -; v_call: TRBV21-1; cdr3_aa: CASLLRTSGEAYEQYF; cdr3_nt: TGTGCCAGCCTACTTCGTACTAGCGGAGAAGCCTACGAGCAGTACTTC
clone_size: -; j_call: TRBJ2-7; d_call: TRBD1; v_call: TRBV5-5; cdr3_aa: CASSSDRGRYEQYF; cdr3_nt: TGTGCCAGCAGCTCGGACAGGGGAAGGTACGAGCAGTACTTC
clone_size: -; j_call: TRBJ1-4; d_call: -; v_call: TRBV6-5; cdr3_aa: CASSYSTRGLPEELFF; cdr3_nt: TGTGCCAGCAGTTACTCAACGAGGGGACTCCCTGAAGAACTGTTTTTT
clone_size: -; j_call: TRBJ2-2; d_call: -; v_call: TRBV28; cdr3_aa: CASSLGIPGELFF; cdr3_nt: TGTGCCAGCAGTTTAGGCATCCCCGGGGAGCTGTTTTTT
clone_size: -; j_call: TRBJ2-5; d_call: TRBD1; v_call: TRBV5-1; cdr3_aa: CASSWGQGRGETQYF; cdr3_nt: TGCGCCAGCAGCTGGGGACAGGGAAGAGGGGAGACCCAGTACTTC
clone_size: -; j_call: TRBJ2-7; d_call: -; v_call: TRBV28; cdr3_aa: CASSFTSGQYF; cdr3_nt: TGTGCCAGCAGTTTCACCAGCGGGCAGTACTTC
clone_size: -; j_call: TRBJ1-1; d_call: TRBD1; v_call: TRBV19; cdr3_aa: CASSLGQVNTEAFF; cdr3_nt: TGTGCCAGTAGTCTGGGACAGGTGAACACTGAAGCTTTCTTT
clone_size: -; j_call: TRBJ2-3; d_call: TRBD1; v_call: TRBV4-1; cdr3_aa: CASSQDTVTGMRTDTQYF; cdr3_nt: TGCGCCAGCAGCCAGGACACCGTGACAGGGATGAGAACAGATACGCAGTATTTT
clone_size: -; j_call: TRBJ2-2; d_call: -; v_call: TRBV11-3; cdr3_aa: CASSLEGGGELFF; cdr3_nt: TGTGCCAGCAGCTTAGAAGGGGGCGGGGAGCTGTTTTTT
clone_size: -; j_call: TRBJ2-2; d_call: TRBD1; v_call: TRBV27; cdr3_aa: CASSLTGQAAGELFF; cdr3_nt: TGTGCCAGCAGTCTAACGGGACAGGCGGCCGGGGAGCTGTTTTTT
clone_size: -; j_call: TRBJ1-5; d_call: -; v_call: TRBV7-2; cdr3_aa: CASSPQGNQPQHF; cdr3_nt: TGTGCCAGCAGCCCGCAGGGAAATCAGCCCCAGCATTTT
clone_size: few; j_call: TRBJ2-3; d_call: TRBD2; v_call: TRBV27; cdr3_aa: CASSFTLAGGPSATQYF; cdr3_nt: TGTGCCAGCAGTTTCACACTAGCGGGAGGGCCTTCAGCCACGCAGTATTTT
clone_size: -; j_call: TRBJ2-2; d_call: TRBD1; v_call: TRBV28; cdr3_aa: CASSFQGANTGELFF; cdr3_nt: TGTGCCAGCAGTTTTCAGGGGGCGAACACCGGGGAGCTGTTTTTT
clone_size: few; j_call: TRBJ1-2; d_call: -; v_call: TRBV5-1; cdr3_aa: CASSWGQVDDNGYTF; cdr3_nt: TGCGCCAGCAGCTGGGGGCAAGTGGATGATAATGGCTACACCTTC
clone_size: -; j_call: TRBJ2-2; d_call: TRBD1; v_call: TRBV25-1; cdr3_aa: CASSEVKQGDTGELFF; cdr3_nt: TGTGCCAGCAGTGAAGTAAAACAGGGGGACACCGGGGAGCTGTTTTTT
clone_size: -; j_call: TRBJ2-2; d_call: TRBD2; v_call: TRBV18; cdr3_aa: CASSQASSGVNTGELFF; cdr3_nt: TGTGCCAGCTCACAAGCCTCTAGCGGGGTTAACACCGGGGAGCTGTTTTTT
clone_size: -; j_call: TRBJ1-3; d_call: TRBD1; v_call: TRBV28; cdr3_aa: CASSSPRGLSGNTIYF; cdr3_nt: TGTGCCAGCAGTTCCCCGAGGGGGCTCTCTGGAAACACCATATATTTT
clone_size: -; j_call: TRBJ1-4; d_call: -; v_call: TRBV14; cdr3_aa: CASSQSAGVGEKLFF; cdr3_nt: TGTGCCAGCAGCCAATCGGCAGGGGTGGGTGAAAAACTGTTTTTT
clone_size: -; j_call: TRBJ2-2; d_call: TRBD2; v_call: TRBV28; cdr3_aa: CASRSSGRASTGELFF; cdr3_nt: TGTGCCAGCAGGTCTAGCGGGAGGGCGAGCACCGGGGAGCTGTTTTTT
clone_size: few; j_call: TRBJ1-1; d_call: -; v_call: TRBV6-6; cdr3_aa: CASGTKGARNTEAFF; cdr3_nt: TGTGCCAGCGGCACAAAAGGGGCCAGGAACACTGAAGCTTTCTTT
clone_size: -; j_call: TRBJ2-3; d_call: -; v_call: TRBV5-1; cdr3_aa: CASSLLQGTDTQYF; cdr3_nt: TGCGCCAGCAGCTTGCTTCAGGGGACAGATACGCAGTATTTT
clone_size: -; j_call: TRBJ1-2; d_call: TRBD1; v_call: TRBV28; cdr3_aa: CASSLGLAGGYGGYTF; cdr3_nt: TGTGCCAGCAGTTTAGGTTTGGCAGGGGGTTACGGTGGCTACACCTTC
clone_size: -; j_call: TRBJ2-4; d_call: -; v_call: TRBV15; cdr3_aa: CATSKAGLDKNIQYF; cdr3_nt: TGTGCCACCAGCAAGGCAGGCTTGGACAAAAACATTCAGTACTTC
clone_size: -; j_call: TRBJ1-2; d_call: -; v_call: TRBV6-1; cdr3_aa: CASSEVASNYGYTF; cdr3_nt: TGTGCCAGCAGTGAAGTGGCCAGTAACTATGGCTACACCTTC
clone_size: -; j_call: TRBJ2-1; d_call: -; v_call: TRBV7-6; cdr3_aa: CASRPDRTRTGDEQFF; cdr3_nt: TGTGCCAGCAGGCCCGATAGAACTCGGACTGGCGATGAGCAGTTCTTC
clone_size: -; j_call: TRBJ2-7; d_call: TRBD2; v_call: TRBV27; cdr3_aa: CASSLSGRGEQYF; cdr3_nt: TGTGCCAGCAGTCTTAGCGGGAGGGGCGAGCAGTACTTC
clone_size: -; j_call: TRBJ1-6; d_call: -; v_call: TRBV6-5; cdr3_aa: CASAEGDGSPLHF; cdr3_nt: TGTGCCAGCGCTGAAGGGGATGGGTCACCCCTCCACTTT
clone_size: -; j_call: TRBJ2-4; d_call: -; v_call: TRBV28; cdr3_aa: CASSSFLQGFVKNIQYF; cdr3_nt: TGTGCCAGCAGTTCGTTCTTACAGGGATTCGTCAAAAACATTCAGTACTTC
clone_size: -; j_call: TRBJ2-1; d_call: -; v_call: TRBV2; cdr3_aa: CASSPLPPRQDEQFF; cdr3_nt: TGTGCCAGCAGTCCTCTCCCTCCCCGACAAGATGAGCAGTTCTTC
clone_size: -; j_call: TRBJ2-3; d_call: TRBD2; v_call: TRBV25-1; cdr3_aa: CASSEASGRLSDTQYF; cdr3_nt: TGTGCCAGCAGTGAGGCTAGCGGGAGATTGTCAGATACGCAGTATTTT
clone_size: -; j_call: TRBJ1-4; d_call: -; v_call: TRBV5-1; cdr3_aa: CATRRGAQVANEKLFF; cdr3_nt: TGCGCCACCAGGCGGGGGGCGCAGGTTGCTAATGAAAAACTGTTTTTT
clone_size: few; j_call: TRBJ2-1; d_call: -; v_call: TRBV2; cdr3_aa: CASSGPVDSDNEQFF; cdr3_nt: TGTGCCAGCAGTGGCCCTGTTGACAGCGACAATGAGCAGTTCTTC
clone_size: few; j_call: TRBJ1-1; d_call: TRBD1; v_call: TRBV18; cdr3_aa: CASSPQDRENTEAFF; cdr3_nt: TGTGCCAGCTCACCACAGGACAGGGAGAACACTGAAGCTTTCTTT
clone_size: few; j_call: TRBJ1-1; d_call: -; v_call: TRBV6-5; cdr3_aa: CASRRQDEAFF; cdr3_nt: TGTGCCAGCAGAAGACAGGATGAAGCTTTCTTT
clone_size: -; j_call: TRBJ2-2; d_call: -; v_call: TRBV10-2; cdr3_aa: CASSSSVYTGELFF; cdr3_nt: TGCGCCAGCAGTTCTAGCGTGTACACCGGGGAGCTGTTTTTT
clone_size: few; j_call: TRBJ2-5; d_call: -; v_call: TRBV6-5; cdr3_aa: CASRTQGRETQYF; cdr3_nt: TGTGCCAGCAGAACACAGGGTAGAGAGACCCAGTACTTC
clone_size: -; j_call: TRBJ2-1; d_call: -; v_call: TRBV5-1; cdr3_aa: CASSLGGSYNEQFF; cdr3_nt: TGCGCCAGCAGCTTAGGAGGGTCCTACAATGAGCAGTTCTTC
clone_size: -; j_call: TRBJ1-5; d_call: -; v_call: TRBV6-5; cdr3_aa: CASRRLEGSSQPQHF; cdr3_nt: TGTGCCAGCAGACGGTTGGAGGGATCGAGTCAGCCCCAGCATTTT
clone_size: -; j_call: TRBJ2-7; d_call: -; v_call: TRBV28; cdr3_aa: CASSAHPGLAYEQYF; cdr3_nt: TGTGCCAGCAGTGCCCACCCCGGACTCGCCTACGAGCAGTACTTC
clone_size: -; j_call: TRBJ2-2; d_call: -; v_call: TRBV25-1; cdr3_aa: CASSKGTGELFF; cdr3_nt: TGTGCCAGCTCAAAGGGGACCGGGGAGCTGTTTTTT
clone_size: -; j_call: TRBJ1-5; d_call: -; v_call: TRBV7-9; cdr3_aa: CASSLAAAPGPQHF; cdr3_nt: TGTGCCAGCAGCTTAGCGGCGGCGCCGGGGCCCCAGCATTTT
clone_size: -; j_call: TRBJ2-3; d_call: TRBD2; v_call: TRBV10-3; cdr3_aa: CATRAGVGTDTQYF; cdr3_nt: TGTGCCACCCGAGCGGGAGTGGGTACAGATACGCAGTATTTT
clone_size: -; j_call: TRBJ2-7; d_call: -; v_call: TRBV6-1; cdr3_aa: CASSPRTDSYEQYF; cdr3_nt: TGTGCCAGCAGTCCGCGGACAGACTCCTACGAGCAGTACTTC
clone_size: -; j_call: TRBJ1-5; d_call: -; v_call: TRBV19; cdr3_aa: CASSMAVHQPQHF; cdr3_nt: TGTGCCAGTAGTATGGCGGTCCATCAGCCCCAGCATTTT
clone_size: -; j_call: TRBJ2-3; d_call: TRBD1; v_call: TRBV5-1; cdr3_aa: CASSLGQGTTDTQYF; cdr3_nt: TGCGCCAGCAGCTTGGGACAGGGGACAACAGATACGCAGTATTTT
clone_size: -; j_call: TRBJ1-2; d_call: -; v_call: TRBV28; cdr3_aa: CASSLGGGGYGYTF; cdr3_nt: TGTGCCAGCAGTTTAGGTGGGGGCGGCTATGGCTACACCTTC
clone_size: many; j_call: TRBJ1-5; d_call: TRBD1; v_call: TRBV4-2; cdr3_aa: CASSQVTGGGQPQHF; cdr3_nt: TGTGCCAGCAGCCAGGTGACAGGGGGCGGTCAGCCCCAGCATTTT
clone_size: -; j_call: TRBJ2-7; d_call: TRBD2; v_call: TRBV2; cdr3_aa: CASSGVGGPHEQYF; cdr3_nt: TGTGCCAGCAGTGGGGTGGGAGGGCCCCACGAGCAGTACTTC
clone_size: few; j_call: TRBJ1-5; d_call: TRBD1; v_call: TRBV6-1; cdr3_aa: CASSGNRGGEPQHF; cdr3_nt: TGTGCCAGCAGCGGGAACAGGGGTGGAGAGCCCCAGCATTTT
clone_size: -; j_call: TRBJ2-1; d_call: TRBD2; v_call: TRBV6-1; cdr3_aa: CASSATSGRAGEQFF; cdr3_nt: TGTGCCAGCAGTGCAACTAGCGGGAGGGCCGGTGAGCAGTTCTTC
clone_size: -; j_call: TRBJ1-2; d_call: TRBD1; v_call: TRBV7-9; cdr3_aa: CASIRTGVYGYTF; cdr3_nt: TGTGCCAGCATCCGGACAGGGGTGTATGGCTACACCTTC
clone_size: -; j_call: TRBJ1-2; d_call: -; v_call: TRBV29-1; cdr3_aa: CSVGWSPQGYTF; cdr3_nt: TGCAGCGTTGGTTGGTCCCCACAAGGCTACACCTTC